This TCR beta chain is drawn from a study of cytomegalovirus exposure and HLA in healthy donors. Study as a whole: The 550 to 700 first-cohort repertoires and the 100 to 150 validation repertoires shared the same platform, a later analysis reported. Overall study results and limits: Most TCR sequences proved rare, with some public TCRs found in many donors. The study recorded 160 or so TCR beta chains that were cytomegalovirus-associated. Among the CMV-associated chains, three were confirmed in vitro as specific for CMV antigens.

Produced via immunoSEQ multiplex PCR; TCRdb's table is partial and in-frame only. The sample gives roughly 240,000 clones, around nine tenths of which show up once; 2.6% is in the top ten. This clone was counted only a few times. Antigen: not known. Germline V gene lookup returns CDR1 MNHNY and CDR2 SVGAGI (reference sequence). Trimming cost V 0 bases and J 7 bases; bases outside gene matches: 6. The CDR3 is made up of 16 amino acids. The chain links TRBV6-6 to TRBJ2-2, with 9 bases that match TRBD1. This TCR was sampled from a man aged 18 to 30 in good health and CMV-seronegative. Material: PBMCs. The CDR3 spells CASSYSYRGLSGELFF. DNA of the CDR3: TGTGCCAGCAGTTACTCGTACAGGGGGCTGAGCGGGGAGCTGTTTTTT.